This T cell receptor beta chain originates from a study of T-cell reconstitution after alpha-beta-depleted transplantation in children. Findings and caveats of the study: Surviving recipient T cells and thymic progenitors underlay high day-60 TCRbeta diversity in some patients. The authors attributed T-cell counts and diversity one year after transplant mostly to newly produced T cells. Two months or so post-transplant, alpha-beta T cells reportedly derived from several hundred expanded graft clones.

In germline, CDR1 is MDHEN, CDR2 SYDVKM. Trimming took 5 bases from V and 6 from J, leaving 8 bases between them. The CDR3 length is 11 residues. For this clonotype: Its matching antigen is unknown. This may stem from a read error, because a much larger clone lies one nucleotide away.

Unique molecular identifiers were built into the TCRbeta library. TCRdb called the PCR reads again in MiXCR, with one record for every CDR3 protein. The data show hundreds of thousands of distinct CDR3 sequences, under 25% seen once. The V call is TRBV28, the J call TRBJ2-7, with a tentative D call TRBD1 (6 bases). The TCR comes from a boy under three years old who had a stem cell transplant for acute myeloid leukemia, so the T cells may come from the graft donor. Specimen: PBMCs, mostly from graft donor cells, collected 360 days after TCRalphabeta/CD19-depleted stem cell transplant. The CDR3, as DNA: TGTGCCAGCAGTACAGGGTTCGAGCAGTACTTC. This translates into CASSTGFEQYF.